Below are 28 T cell receptor beta chains sequenced from a single sample in a study of T-cell reconstitution after alpha-beta-depleted transplantation in children. Preparing the TCRbeta library involved the use of unique molecular identifiers. MiXCR, applied by TCRdb to the PCR reads, yields one record per CDR3 protein. The table lists about a million distinct CDR3 sequences, about 29% of them singletons, with roughly 30% in the top ten. This sample comprised PBMCs, mostly from graft donor cells, obtained 360 days after TCRalphabeta/CD19-depleted stem cell transplant. Receptor source: a boy under three years old who had a stem cell transplant for SCID, so the T cells may come from the graft donor.

This clonotype was observed a handful of times. The V and J genes are TRBV5-1 and TRBJ2-1, with 9 bases aligning to TRBD1. This CDR3 spans 14 amino acids. Per germline, CDR1 SGHRS and CDR2 YFSETQ. V was pared by 6 bases and J by 5 bases, with 6 bases of the junction left unmatched. The CDR3: CASKNDRGDNEQFF. The CDR3 DNA is TGCGCCAGCAAAAACGACAGGGGGGACAATGAGCAGTTCTTC.

This rearrangement joins TRBV6-2 or TRBV6-3 to TRBJ2-1, with D perhaps matching TRBD1 (6 bases). The CDR3 is made up of 14 amino acids. V lost 6 bases, J lost 7 bases, and 16 bases lay in between. Germline V CDR1 and CDR2: MNHEY, SVGEGT. In nucleotides, the CDR3 is TGTGCCAGCAGAAGCCGGGACATGAGGAATGAGCAGTTCTTC. It is translated as CASRSRDMRNEQFF.

The genes are TRBV12-3 or TRBV12-4 and TRBJ2-1, with TRBD1 as a possible D gene (5 bases). Trimming shortened V by 2 bases and J by 5 bases, and 16 bases separated the two germline ends. CDR3 length: 16 residues. The CDR3 bases are TGTGCCAGCAGTTTATATCTATGGGGCACTAACAATGAGCAGTTCTTC. This encodes CASSLYLWGTNNEQFF.

This chain connects TRBV6-1 to TRBJ1-2; D may be TRBD1 (6 bases). The CDR3 length is 18 residues. The germline CDR1 and CDR2 sequences are MNHNS and SASEGT. The V gene lost 3 bases and the J gene lost 5 bases, with 25 bases spanning the gap. CDR3 region: CASSEGGATMKGVYGYTF. The CDR3 coding sequence is TGTGCCAGCAGTGAGGGGGGGGCTACGATGAAGGGGGTATATGGCTACACCTTC.

The CDR3 DNA reads as TGTGCCAGCAGCTTAGAACCGGGCTCCAGTGAGCAGTTCTTC. Translated: CASSLEPGSSEQFF. The chain links TRBV7-2 to TRBJ2-1, with D unresolved. Germline V gene lookup returns CDR1 SGHTA and CDR2 FQGNSA. V gave up 1 base and J gave up 9 bases, with 13 bases separating them. This CDR3 region has 14 residues.

The rearrangement joins TRBV7-9 to TRBJ2-5, with 9 bases aligning to TRBD1. The CDR3 is 14 amino acids. Germline V lookup: CDR1 SEHNR, CDR2 FQNEAQ (reference sequence). The junction had 6 bases not matched to a gene; V was cut back by 5 bases and J by 5 bases. In nucleotides, the CDR3 is TGTGCCAGCAGCATCGGGACAGGGAGGGAGACCCAGTACTTC. Its translation is CASSIGTGRETQYF.

This chain joins TRBV14 and TRBJ2-1, with 11 bases lining up with TRBD2. The V segment lost 0 bases and the J segment 8 bases; nucleotides outside the gene matches: 6. There are 16 residues in the CDR3. CDR1 and CDR2 (germline): SGHDN, FVKESK. CDR3 amino acids: CASSQDPSGGSDEQFF. DNA for the CDR3: TGTGCCAGCAGCCAAGACCCTAGCGGGGGGAGTGATGAGCAGTTCTTC. Supplemented by reference TRBV14 and TRBJ2-1, the full variable domain reads EAGVTQFPSHSVIEKGQTVTLRCDPISGHDNLYWYRRVMGKEIKFLLHFVKESKQDESGMPNNRFLAERTGGTYSTLKVQPAELEDSGVYFCASSQDPSGGSDEQFFGPGTRLTVL.

CDR3 DNA sequence: TGTGCCAGCAGTTACCCGGGACAATCCTACAATGAGCAGTTCTTC. Encoded protein: CASSYPGQSYNEQFF. The genes are TRBV6-5 and TRBJ2-1; possibly TRBD1 for D (6 bases). Between the trimmed V and J ends, which lost 2 bases and 1 base, there was a span of 9 bases. CDR3 length: 15 residues. The germline CDR1 and CDR2 sequences are MNHEY and SVGAGI.

There are a few counts of this clonotype. The chain uses TRBV15 and TRBJ2-1; D may be TRBD2 (5 bases). Trimming pared 3 bases from V and 3 bases from J, leaving 6 bases between. There are 13 residues in the CDR3. Germline V gene data show CDR1 as LNHNV and CDR2 as YYDKDF (reference sequence). The CDR3 region is CATSSGVYNEQFF. In nucleotides, the CDR3 is TGTGCCACCAGCAGCGGGGTCTACAATGAGCAGTTCTTC.

This clonotype was counted only a few times. V is TRBV20-1 and J is TRBJ1-5; D is ambiguous. Looked up from germline, CDR1 is DFQATT and CDR2 is SNEGSKA (reference sequence). Trimming stripped 8 bases from V and 7 bases from J, with 18 bases between. This CDR3 contains 13 residues. The CDR3 nucleotides are TGCAGTCCAACTCAGGAGGTCGGACAGCCCCAGCATTTT. Protein product: CSPTQEVGQPQHF.

The gene calls are TRBV4-1 and TRBJ1-3, with D maybe TRBD1 (5 bases). V dropped 4 bases and J dropped 1 base, with 14 bases sitting between them. The CDR3 contains 16 residues. Per the germline V gene, CDR1 is MGHRA and CDR2 is YSYEKL. The CDR3 DNA is TGCGCCAGCAGCCTGGACCCGGGACCGTCTGGAAACACCATATATTTT. Protein: CASSLDPGPSGNTIYF.

This rearrangement joins TRBV20-1 to TRBJ2-5; D is possibly TRBD2 (5 bases). Germline CDR1 is DFQATT and CDR2 is SNEGSKA (reference sequence). The CDR3 loop spans 14 amino acids. Trimming removed 6 bases at V and 0 bases at J, with 14 bases between. CDR3 amino acids: CSARRPVYQETQYF. The CDR3 region has the DNA TGCAGTGCAAGGAGGCCAGTGTACCAAGAGACCCAGTACTTC.

The V gene is TRBV12-3 or TRBV12-4, the J gene TRBJ2-5; no clear D gene. Trimming removed 5 bases at V and 7 bases at J, with 14 bases between. This CDR3 contains 13 residues. The CDR3 DNA sequence: TGTGCCAGCAGTGCGACGTTTCCCGGGACCCAGTACTTC. Amino acid sequence: CASSATFPGTQYF.

The rearrangement joins TRBV19 to TRBJ1-4; no definite D call. CDR1 LNHDA and CDR2 SQIVND come from the germline V gene (reference sequence). Trimming left V 5 bases short and J 7 bases short, with 17 bases between. The CDR3 spans 15 residues. CDR3 coding DNA: TGTGCCAGTAGTCAACCGTCCGGGATACGTGAAAAACTGTTTTTT. Protein sequence: CASSQPSGIREKLFF. Full variable domain (missing parts from reference TRBV19 and TRBJ1-4): DGGITQSPKYLFRKEGQNVTLSCEQNLNHDAMYWYRQDPGQGLRLIYYSQIVNDFQKGDIAEGYSVSREKKESFPLTVTSAQKNPTAFYLCASSQPSGIREKLFFGSGTQLSVL.

This clonotype was counted once. The rearrangement uses TRBV27 and TRBJ2-1; D is ambiguous. CDR1 MNHEY and CDR2 SMNVEV come from the germline V gene (reference sequence). Trimming pared 6 bases from V and 2 bases from J, leaving 8 bases between. The CDR3 is made up of 13 amino acids. The CDR3 sequence is CASSGRAYNEQFF. In nucleotides, the CDR3 is TGTGCCAGCAGCGGACGAGCCTACAATGAGCAGTTCTTC.

This clonotype turned up a few times. V is TRBV9 and J is TRBJ1-5; the D is unclear. The V and J ends lost 1 base and 0 bases respectively, with 8 bases between them. Per germline, CDR1 SGDLS and CDR2 YYNGEE. The CDR3 is made up of 15 amino acids. This chain's CDR3 is CASSVQGNSNQPQHF. The CDR3 DNA is TGTGCCAGCAGCGTACAAGGGAATAGCAATCAGCCCCAGCATTTT. The whole variable domain, remainder taken from reference TRBV9 and TRBJ1-5, is DSGVTQTPKHLITATGQRVTLRCSPRSGDLSVYWYQQSLDQGLQFLIQYYNGEERAKGNILERFSAQQFPDLHSELNLSSLELGDSALYFCASSVQGNSNQPQHFGDGTRLSIL.

V usage is TRBV28 and J usage is TRBJ2-2; 8 nucleotides line up with TRBD1. V was clipped by 10 bases and J by 6 bases; unmatched bases: 13. The CDR3 totals 15 residues. CDR1 MDHEN and CDR2 SYDVKM come from the germline V gene. CDR3 DNA sequence: TGTGCCACCACACTTGGACAGGGAAGGGCCGGGGAGCTGTTTTTT. Protein sequence: CATTLGQGRAGELFF.

The rearrangement uses TRBV20-1 and TRBJ2-7; 10 bases are shared with TRBD1. Per the germline V gene, CDR1 is DFQATT and CDR2 is SNEGSKA (reference sequence). V gave up 2 bases and J gave up 4 bases; unmatched junction bases: 8. The CDR3 is made up of 15 amino acids. The CDR3 DNA reads TGCAGTGCTAGACGGGGACAGGGGATGTTGTACGAGCAGTACTTC. It yields the protein CSARRGQGMLYEQYF.

This clonotype was picked up a small number of times. The chain has TRBV15 and TRBJ1-5, with D possibly being TRBD1 (5 bases). CDR1 and CDR2 (germline): LNHNV, YYDKDF (reference sequence). CDR3 length equals 17 residues. Trimming pared 4 bases from V and 6 bases from J, leaving 22 bases between. CDR3 DNA sequence: TGTGCCACCAGCATTATTGGGCAGGGCGGGTTGGGTCAGCCCCAGCATTTT. Translating it yields CATSIIGQGGLGQPQHF.

The gene calls are TRBV7-2 and TRBJ2-7; no clear D gene. V was clipped by 4 bases and J by 6 bases, with 13 bases between them. The CDR3 sequence is 13 residues long. In germline, CDR1 is SGHTA, CDR2 FQGNSA. The CDR3 DNA reads as TGTGCCAGCAGCTACGATTTCTGGCGCGAGCAGTACTTC. Encoded protein: CASSYDFWREQYF.

This clonotype came up a few times. The chain joins TRBV7-2 to TRBJ2-7; no reliable D call. CDR1 is SGHTA and CDR2 is FQGNSA in the germline V gene. The CDR3 is 15 residues long. V gave up 0 bases and J gave up 2 bases, with 11 bases separating them. The CDR3 protein is CASSLAWQQTYEQYF. As DNA, the CDR3 is TGTGCCAGCAGCTTAGCATGGCAACAAACCTACGAGCAGTACTTC.

This clonotype was observed many times. This chain connects TRBV7-2 to TRBJ2-2; 7 nucleotides agree with TRBD2. V dropped 5 bases and J dropped 7; count of bases not matched to a gene: 16. The germline CDR1 and CDR2 sequences are SGHTA and FQGNSA. The CDR3 is made up of 17 amino acids. In DNA, the CDR3 is TGTGCCAGCAGCCACCCCCTGGCGGGGGTTTGGGGCGGGGAGCTGTTTTTT. Translation gives CASSHPLAGVWGGELFF.

There are a few counts of this clonotype. V and J are TRBV11-2 and TRBJ2-2, with D perhaps assigned TRBD1 or TRBD2 (6 bases each). CDR3 length: 15 residues. CDR1 and CDR2 from the germline V gene are SGHAT and FQNNGV. V gave up 5 bases and J gave up 4 bases, with 14 bases separating them. CDR3 region: CASSQRGGRTGELFF. CDR3 in DNA: TGTGCCAGCAGCCAACGTGGGGGGCGCACCGGGGAGCTGTTTTTT. The full variable domain, in which reference TRBV11-2 and TRBJ2-2 provide the parts outside the CDR3, is EAGVAQSPRYKIIEKRQSVAFWCNPISGHATLYWYQQILGQGPKLLIQFQNNGVVDDSQLPKDRFSAERLKGVDSTLKIQPAKLEDSAVYLCASSQRGGRTGELFFGEGSRLTVL.

For the CDR3, the DNA is TGTGCCAGCTCCGACGGGTCCGATGAGCAGTTCTTC. Translating gives CASSDGSDEQFF. The chain carries TRBV9 and TRBJ2-1; no clear D. The CDR3 totals 12 residues. V was pared by 7 bases and J by 8 bases, with 13 bases between. Germline CDR1 reads SGDLS; CDR2 reads YYNGEE.

V usage is TRBV29-1 and J usage is TRBJ2-5, with 9 bases fitting TRBD2. Per the germline V gene, CDR1 is SQVTM and CDR2 is ANQGSEA. J gave up 6 bases and V 6 bases, and 8 bases lay outside the gene matches. The CDR3 contains 13 residues. The CDR3 nucleotides read TGCAGCGTGAGAGGACTAGCGTCGAAGACCCAGTACTTC. It specifies CSVRGLASKTQYF.

In this sample, this clonotype turned up a few times. The chain combines TRBV12-3 or TRBV12-4 with TRBJ2-7, with D possibly being TRBD1 or TRBD2 (6 bases each). The CDR3 length is 17 residues. Trimming removed 5 bases from V and 3 bases from J, with 23 bases in between. In DNA form, the CDR3 reads TGTGCCAGCAGTGGGGGGCTCGGGACGTCGGCCCTCTACGAGCAGTACTTC. It specifies CASSGGLGTSALYEQYF.

V usage is TRBV29-1 and J usage is TRBJ1-1; 9 bases are a match to TRBD1. Germline CDR1 is SQVTM and CDR2 is ANQGSEA. Trimming at V came to 4 bases and at J to 11 bases, leaving 5 bases not matched to a gene. The CDR3 sequence is 11 residues long. The CDR3 DNA is TGCAGCGTTGTCGGGACAGGGCGCGCTTTCTTT. This encodes CSVVGTGRAFF.

This clonotype has just a few counts. The chain couples TRBV10-3 to TRBJ2-3; D is possibly TRBD2 (7 bases). The germline V and J ends were trimmed by 10 bases and 3 bases, with 17 bases remaining between them. CDR3 length equals 14 residues. In germline, CDR1 is ENHRY, CDR2 SYGVKD. The CDR3 region is CATRGGVLTDTQYF. DNA of the CDR3: TGTGCCACAAGGGGGGGGGTCCTAACAGATACGCAGTATTTT.